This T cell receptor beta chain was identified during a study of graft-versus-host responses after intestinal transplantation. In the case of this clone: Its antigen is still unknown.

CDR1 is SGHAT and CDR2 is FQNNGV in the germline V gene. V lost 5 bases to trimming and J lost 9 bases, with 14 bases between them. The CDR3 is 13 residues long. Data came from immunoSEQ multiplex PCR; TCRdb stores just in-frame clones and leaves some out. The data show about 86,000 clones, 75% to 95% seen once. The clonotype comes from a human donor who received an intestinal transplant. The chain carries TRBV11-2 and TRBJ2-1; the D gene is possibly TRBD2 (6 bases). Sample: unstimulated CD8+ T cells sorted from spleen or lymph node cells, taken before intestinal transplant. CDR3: CASSPAGSGEQFF. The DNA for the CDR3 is TGTGCCAGCAGCCCGGCGGGGTCTGGTGAGCAGTTCTTC.